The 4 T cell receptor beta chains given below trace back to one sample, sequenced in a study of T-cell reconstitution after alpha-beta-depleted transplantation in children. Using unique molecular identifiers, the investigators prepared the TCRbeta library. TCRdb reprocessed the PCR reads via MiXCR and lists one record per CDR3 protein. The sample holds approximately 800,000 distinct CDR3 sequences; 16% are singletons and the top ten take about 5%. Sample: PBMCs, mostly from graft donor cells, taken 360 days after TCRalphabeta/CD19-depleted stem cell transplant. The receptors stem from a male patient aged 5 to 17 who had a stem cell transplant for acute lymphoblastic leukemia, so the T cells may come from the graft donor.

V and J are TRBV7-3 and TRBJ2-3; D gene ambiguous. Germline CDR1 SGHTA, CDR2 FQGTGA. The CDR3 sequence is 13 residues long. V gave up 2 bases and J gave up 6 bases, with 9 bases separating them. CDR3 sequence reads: CASSLVSLDTQYF. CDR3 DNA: TGTGCCAGCAGCTTAGTGAGCTTGGATACGCAGTATTTT.

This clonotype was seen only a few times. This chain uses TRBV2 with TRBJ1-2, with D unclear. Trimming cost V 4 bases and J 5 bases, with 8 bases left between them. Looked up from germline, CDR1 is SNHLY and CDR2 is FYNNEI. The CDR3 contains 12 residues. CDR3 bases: TGTGCCAGCAGTGTGGGGAAGTATGGCTACACCTTC. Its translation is CASSVGKYGYTF.

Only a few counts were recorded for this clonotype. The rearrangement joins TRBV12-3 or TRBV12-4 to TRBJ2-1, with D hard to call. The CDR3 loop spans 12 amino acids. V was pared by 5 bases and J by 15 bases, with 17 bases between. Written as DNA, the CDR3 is TGTGCCAGCAGTCCCCCGGTTCCACGGATGTTCTTC. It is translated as CASSPPVPRMFF.

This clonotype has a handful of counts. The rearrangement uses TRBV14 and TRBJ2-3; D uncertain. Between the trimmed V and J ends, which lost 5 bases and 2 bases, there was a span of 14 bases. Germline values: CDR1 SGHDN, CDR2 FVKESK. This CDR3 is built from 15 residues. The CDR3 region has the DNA TGTGCCAGCAGCTCAATGGGAAGGTACACAGATACGCAGTATTTT. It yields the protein CASSSMGRYTDTQYF.